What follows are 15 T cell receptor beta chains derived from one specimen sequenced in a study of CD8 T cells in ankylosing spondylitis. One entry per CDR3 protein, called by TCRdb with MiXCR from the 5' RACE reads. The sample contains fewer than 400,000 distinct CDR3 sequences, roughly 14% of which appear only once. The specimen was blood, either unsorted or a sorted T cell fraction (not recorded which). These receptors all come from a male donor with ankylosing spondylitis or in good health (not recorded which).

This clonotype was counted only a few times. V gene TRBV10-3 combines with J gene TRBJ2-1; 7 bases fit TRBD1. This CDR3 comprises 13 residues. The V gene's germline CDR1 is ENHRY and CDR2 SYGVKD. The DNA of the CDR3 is TGTGCGACCTCAGGGGGTATTGACAATGAGCAGTTCTTC. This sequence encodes CATSGGIDNEQFF.

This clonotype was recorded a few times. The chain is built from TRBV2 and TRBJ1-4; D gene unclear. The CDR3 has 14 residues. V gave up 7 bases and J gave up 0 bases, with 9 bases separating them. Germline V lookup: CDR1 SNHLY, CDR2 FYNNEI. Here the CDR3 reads CASKKGPTNEKLFF. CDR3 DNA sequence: TGTGCCAGCAAGAAGGGCCCAACTAATGAAAAACTGTTTTTT.

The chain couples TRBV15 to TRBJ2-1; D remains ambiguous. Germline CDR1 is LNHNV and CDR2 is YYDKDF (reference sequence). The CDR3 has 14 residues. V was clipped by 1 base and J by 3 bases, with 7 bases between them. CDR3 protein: CATSRGPDYNEQFF. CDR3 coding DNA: TGTGCCACCAGCAGAGGCCCGGACTACAATGAGCAGTTCTTC. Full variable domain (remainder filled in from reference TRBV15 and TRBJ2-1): DAMVIQNPRYQVTQFGKPVTLSCSQTLNHNVMYWYQQKSSQAPKLLFHYYDKDFNNEADTPDNFQSRRPNTSFCFLDIRSPGLGDTAMYLCATSRGPDYNEQFFGPGTRLTVL.

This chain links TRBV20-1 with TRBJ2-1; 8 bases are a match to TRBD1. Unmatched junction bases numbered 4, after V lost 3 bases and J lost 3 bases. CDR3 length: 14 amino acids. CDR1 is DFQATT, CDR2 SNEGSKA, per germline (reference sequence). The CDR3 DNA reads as TGCAGTGCTAGTGGCAGGGGGCACTACAATGAGCAGTTCTTC. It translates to CSASGRGHYNEQFF.

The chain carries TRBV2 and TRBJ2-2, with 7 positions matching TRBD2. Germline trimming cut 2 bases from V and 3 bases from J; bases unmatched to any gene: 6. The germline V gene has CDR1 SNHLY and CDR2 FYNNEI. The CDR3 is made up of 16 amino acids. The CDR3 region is CASSESGNGHTGELFF. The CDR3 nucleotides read TGTGCCAGCAGTGAAAGCGGGAACGGGCACACCGGGGAGCTGTTTTTT.

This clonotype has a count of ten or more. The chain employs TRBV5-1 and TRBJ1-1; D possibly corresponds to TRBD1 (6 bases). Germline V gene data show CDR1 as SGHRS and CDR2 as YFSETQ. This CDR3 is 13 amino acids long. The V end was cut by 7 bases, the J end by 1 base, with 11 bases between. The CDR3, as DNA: TGCGCCAGCTCACGACAGGCGAACACTGAAGCTTTCTTT. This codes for CASSRQANTEAFF.

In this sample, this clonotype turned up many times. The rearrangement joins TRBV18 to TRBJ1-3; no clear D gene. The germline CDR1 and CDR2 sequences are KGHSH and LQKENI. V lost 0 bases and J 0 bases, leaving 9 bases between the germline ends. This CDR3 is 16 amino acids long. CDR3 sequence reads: CASSPPGRSSGNTIYF. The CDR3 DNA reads TGTGCCAGCTCACCACCCGGCAGGAGCTCTGGAAACACCATATATTTT.

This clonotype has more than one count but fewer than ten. The CDR3: CASTANTGELFF. CDR3 nucleotides: TGTGCCAGCACTGCGAACACCGGGGAGCTGTTTTTT. The rearrangement links TRBV6-1 to TRBJ2-2; no clear D gene. CDR3 size: 12 residues. V was clipped by 7 bases and J by 0 bases, with 3 bases between them. From germline, CDR1 is MNHNS and CDR2 SASEGT.

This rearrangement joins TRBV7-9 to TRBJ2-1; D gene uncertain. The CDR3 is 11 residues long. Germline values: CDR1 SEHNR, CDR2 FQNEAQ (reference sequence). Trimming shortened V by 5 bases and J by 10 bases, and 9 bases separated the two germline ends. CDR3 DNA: TGTGCCAGCAGCCCCCACTACGAGCAGTTCTTC. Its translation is CASSPHYEQFF. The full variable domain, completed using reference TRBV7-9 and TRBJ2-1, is DTGVSQNPRHKITKRGQNVTFRCDPISEHNRLYWYRQTLGQGPEFLTYFQNEAQLEKSRLLSDRFSAERPKGSFSTLEIQRTEQGDSAMYLCASSPHYEQFFGPGTRLTVL.

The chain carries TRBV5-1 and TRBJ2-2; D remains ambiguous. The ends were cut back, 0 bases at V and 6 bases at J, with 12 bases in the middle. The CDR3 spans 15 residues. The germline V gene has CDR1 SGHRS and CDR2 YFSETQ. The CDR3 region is CASSLAGQSAGELFF. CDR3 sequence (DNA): TGCGCCAGCAGCTTGGCCGGGCAGTCGGCCGGGGAGCTGTTTTTT.

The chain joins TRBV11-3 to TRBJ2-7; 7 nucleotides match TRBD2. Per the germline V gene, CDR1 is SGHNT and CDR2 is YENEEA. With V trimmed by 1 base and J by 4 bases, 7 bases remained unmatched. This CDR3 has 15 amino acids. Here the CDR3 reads CASSLGGDGGYEQYF. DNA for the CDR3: TGTGCCAGCAGCTTAGGTGGAGACGGGGGGTACGAGCAGTACTTC. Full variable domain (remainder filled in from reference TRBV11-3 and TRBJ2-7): EAGVVQSPRYKIIEKKQPVAFWCNPISGHNTLYWYLQNLGQGPELLIRYENEEAVDDSQLPKDRFSAERLKGVDSTLKIQPAELGDSAVYLCASSLGGDGGYEQYFGPGTRLTVT.

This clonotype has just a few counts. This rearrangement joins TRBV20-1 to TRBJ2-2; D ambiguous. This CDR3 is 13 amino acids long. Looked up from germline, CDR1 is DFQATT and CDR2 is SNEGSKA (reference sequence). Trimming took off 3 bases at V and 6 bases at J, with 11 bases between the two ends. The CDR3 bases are TGCAGTGCTAGCTTCCGGGCGGCCGGGGAGCTGTTTTTT. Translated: CSASFRAAGELFF.

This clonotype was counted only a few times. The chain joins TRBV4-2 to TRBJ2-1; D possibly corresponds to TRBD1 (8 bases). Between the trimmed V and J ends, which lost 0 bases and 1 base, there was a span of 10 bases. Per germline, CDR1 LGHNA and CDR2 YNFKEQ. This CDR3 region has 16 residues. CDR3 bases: TGTGCCAGCAGCCAAGAACAGGGGGGGTCCTACAATGAGCAGTTCTTC. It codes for CASSQEQGGSYNEQFF.

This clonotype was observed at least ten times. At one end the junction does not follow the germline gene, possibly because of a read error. Here the CDR3 DNA reads TGTGCCAGCAGTCAAGTCCCCCGCTATGGCTACACCTTC. It encodes CASSQVPRYGYTF. The chain has TRBV3-1 and TRBJ1-2; D is ambiguous. Germline assignment: CDR1 LGHDT and CDR2 YNNKEL (reference sequence). The CDR3 totals 13 residues.

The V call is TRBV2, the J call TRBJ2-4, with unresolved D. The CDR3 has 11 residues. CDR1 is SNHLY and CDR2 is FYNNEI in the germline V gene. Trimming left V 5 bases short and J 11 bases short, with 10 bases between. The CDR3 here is CASSSDTLQYF. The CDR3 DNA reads TGTGCCAGCAGTAGCGACACACTTCAGTACTTC.